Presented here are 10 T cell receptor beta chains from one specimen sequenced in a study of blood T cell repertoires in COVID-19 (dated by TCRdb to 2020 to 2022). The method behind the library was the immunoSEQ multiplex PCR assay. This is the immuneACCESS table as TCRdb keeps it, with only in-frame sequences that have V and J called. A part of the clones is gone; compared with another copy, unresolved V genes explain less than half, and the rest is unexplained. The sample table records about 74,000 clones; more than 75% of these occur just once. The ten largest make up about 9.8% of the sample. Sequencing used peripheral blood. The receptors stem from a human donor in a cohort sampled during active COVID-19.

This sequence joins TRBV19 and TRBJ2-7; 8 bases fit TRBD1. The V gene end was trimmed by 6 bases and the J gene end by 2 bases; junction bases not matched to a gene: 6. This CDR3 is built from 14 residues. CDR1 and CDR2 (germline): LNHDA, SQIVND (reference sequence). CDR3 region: CASSQFRGPYEQYF. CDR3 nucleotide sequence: TGTGCCAGTAGCCAATTCAGGGGGCCCTACGAGCAGTACTTC.

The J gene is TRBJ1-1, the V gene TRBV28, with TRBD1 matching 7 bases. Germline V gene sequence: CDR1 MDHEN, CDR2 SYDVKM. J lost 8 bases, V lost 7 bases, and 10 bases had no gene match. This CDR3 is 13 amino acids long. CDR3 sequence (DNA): TGTGCCAGCACCCCCTCAGGGACAGCCGAAGCTTTCTTT. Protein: CASTPSGTAEAFF.

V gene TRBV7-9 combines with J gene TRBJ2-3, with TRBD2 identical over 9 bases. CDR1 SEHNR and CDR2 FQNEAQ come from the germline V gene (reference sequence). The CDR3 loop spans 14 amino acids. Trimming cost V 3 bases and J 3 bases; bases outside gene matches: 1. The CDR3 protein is CASSFSGSTDTQYF. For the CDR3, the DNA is TGTGCCAGCAGCTTTAGCGGGAGTACAGATACGCAGTATTTT. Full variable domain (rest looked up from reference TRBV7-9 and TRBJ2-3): DTGVSQNPRHKITKRGQNVTFRCDPISEHNRLYWYRQTLGQGPEFLTYFQNEAQLEKSRLLSDRFSAERPKGSFSTLEIQRTEQGDSAMYLCASSFSGSTDTQYFGPGTRLTVL.

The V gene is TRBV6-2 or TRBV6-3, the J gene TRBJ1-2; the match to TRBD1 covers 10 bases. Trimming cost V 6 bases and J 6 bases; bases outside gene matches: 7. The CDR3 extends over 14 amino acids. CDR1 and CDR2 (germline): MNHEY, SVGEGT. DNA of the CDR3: TGTGCCAGCAGCCCGGACAGGGGGAGAGATGGCTACACCTTC. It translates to CASSPDRGRDGYTF.

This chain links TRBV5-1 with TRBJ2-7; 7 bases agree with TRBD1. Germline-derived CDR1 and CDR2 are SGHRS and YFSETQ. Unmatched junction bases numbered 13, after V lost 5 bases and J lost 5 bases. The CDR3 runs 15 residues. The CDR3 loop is CASSPRQGDGDEQYF. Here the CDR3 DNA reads TGCGCCAGCAGTCCCAGACAGGGCGACGGGGACGAGCAGTACTTC.

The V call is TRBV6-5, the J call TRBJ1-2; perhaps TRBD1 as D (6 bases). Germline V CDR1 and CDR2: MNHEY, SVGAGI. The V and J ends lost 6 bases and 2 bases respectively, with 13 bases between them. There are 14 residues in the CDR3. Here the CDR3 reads CASRLTGGNYGYTF. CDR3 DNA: TGTGCCAGCAGGCTGACAGGAGGAAACTATGGCTACACCTTC.

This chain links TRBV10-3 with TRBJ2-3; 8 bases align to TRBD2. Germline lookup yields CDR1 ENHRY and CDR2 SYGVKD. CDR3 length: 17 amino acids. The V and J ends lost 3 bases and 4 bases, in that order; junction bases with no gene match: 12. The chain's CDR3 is CAISDNREVAGSDTQYF. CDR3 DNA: TGTGCCATCAGTGACAACAGGGAGGTAGCGGGATCAGATACGCAGTATTTT.

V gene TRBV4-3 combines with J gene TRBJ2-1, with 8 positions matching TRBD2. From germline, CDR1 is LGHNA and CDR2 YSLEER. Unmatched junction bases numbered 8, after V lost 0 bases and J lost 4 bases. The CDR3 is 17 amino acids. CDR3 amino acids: CASSQDPRAGAYNEQFF. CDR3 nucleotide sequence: TGCGCCAGCAGCCAAGATCCCCGAGCGGGAGCTTACAATGAGCAGTTCTTC.

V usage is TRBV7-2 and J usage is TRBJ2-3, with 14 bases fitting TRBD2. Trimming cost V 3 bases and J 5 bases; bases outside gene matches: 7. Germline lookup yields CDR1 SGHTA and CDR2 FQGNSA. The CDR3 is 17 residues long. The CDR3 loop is CASSFRLAGGAGDTQYF. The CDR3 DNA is TGTGCCAGCAGCTTTCGACTAGCGGGAGGGGCGGGAGATACGCAGTATTTT. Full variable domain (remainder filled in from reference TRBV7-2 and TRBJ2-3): GAGVSQSPSNKVTEKGKDVELRCDPISGHTALYWYRQSLGQGLEFLIYFQGNSAPDKSGLPSDRFSAERTGGSVSTLTIQRTQQEDSAVYLCASSFRLAGGAGDTQYFGPGTRLTVL.

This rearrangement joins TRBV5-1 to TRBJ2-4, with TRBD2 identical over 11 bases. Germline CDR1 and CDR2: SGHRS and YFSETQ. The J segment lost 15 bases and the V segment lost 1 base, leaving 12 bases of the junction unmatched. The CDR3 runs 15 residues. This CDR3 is CASSLSTSGSSWMYF. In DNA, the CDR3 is TGCGCCAGCAGCTTGAGTACTAGCGGGAGTAGCTGGATGTACTTC.